This T cell receptor (beta chain) was recorded in a study of cytomegalovirus exposure and HLA in healthy donors. Study-level points and caveats: In an earlier analysis, productive rearrangement rates for most beta V segments clustered near 87% or 30%. As confirmed in vitro, a few CMV-associated chains were specific for CMV antigens.

V was trimmed by 4 bases and J by 1 base, leaving 8 bases between them. CDR1 and CDR2 (germline): SGHDT, YYEEEE. This CDR3 has 13 amino acids. The study ran its PCR with 60 Vbeta and 13 Jbeta primers. The method was immunoSEQ multiplex PCR; TCRdb's version includes in-frame clones alone and lacks a portion of them. Counted here are 150,000 to 200,000 clones, approximately 85% occurring once; the ten biggest clones make up almost 9.5%. Concerning this clone: The antigen is not known.

This rearrangement joins TRBV5-6 to TRBJ2-5; D call uncertain. Sample: PBMCs. This receptor was taken from a man between 18 and 29 years old in good health and CMV-seropositive. In DNA form, the CDR3 reads TGTGCCAGCAGCGCAGAAATCCAAGAGACCCAGTACTTC. Translation: CASSAEIQETQYF.